These 2 T cell receptor beta chains originate from one sample sequenced in a study of blood T cells in healthy people across ages. Primers used in a second PCR of about 7 to 11 cycles were a sample-barcoded 5' primer and a J-beta primer mix. TCRdb re-analysed the 5' RACE reads in MiXCR, keeping a single row per CDR3 protein. The repertoire holds about 780,000 distinct CDR3 sequences, with roughly 24% as singletons. These same data were also listed under a study on T cells of mothers and their children.

The sequenced sample was blood. These receptor sequences come from a boy aged 5-17 years in good health.

This clonotype was observed a handful of times. The V and J genes are TRBV7-9 and TRBJ2-1; 9 bases map to TRBD2. The J call may not be correct, given that the DNA end is closer to TRBJ2-5. The germline V gene encodes CDR1 SEHNR and CDR2 FQNEAQ (reference sequence). This CDR3 has 15 amino acids. The CDR3, as DNA: TGTGCCAGCACCCTCTACGGCGGGGGGGCCGGGACCCAGTACTTC. It is translated as CASTLYGGGAGTQYF.

There are a few counts of this clonotype. This chain uses TRBV12-3 or TRBV12-4 with TRBJ2-3; 11 bases are shared with TRBD2. The CDR3 length is 16 residues. The ends lost 5 bases at V and 3 bases at J; junction bases unmatched: 7. The CDR3 sequence is CASSRLAGGTTDTQYF. Written as DNA, the CDR3 is TGTGCCAGCAGTCGGCTAGCGGGGGGTACTACAGATACGCAGTATTTT.